This T cell receptor beta chain stems from a study of CD8 T cells in ankylosing spondylitis. Points from the study as a whole: Reportedly, disease-linked clones are significantly enriched in ankylosing spondylitis patients' matched synovial fluid. Past research had described some motif variants in reactive arthritis synovial fluid and blood.

Turning to this clonotype: The antigen remains unidentified.

Germline trimming cut 1 base from V and 4 bases from J; bases unmatched to any gene: 7. The CDR3 contains 15 residues. CDR1 DFQATT and CDR2 SNEGSKA come from the germline V gene (reference sequence). Quantitative 5'-RACE was performed with molecular barcodes, and it yielded the TCR beta libraries. From the 5' RACE reads, TCRdb called clonotypes with MiXCR, one entry per CDR3 protein. The sample contains 350,000 to 400,000 distinct CDR3 sequences, approximately 20% of which appear only once. The chain carries TRBV20-1 and TRBJ2-7, with TRBD1 matching over 10 bases. Sequencing was carried out using blood, either unsorted or a sorted T cell fraction (not recorded which). This clonotype originated in a male donor with ankylosing spondylitis or in good health (not recorded which). The CDR3 region is CSARVIRDRGYEQYF. Written as DNA, the CDR3 is TGCAGTGCTAGAGTCATCCGGGACAGGGGTTACGAGCAGTACTTC.